The T cell receptor beta chain under discussion was sequenced for a study of control samples from healthy donors and cancer patients (dated by TCRdb to the early 2020s). Libraries were constructed by the immunoSEQ multiplex PCR assay. TCRdb provides this immuneACCESS table in a form limited to in-frame rearrangements. Some clones are lacking; in checked studies, under half of them reflect an unresolved V gene, and why the rest are absent is not known. This sample gives more than 95,000 clones in total; 85% to 90% of them show up just once. The top ten constitute 1.1% of the sample. About this clone: It lacks a known antigen. No much larger clone is present one base from it, and per-base qualities are unavailable.

CDR1 and CDR2, per the germline V gene, are SNHLY and FYNNEI. The CDR3 starts with the cysteine, ends with the phenylalanine, and has 14 residues. Kept here is only the CDR3 DNA, which spans 42 bases and is read in frame from base 1. The trim is 6 bases for V and 8 bases for J, with a gap of 16 bases between the germline ends. This TCR was recovered from a woman aged 45-65 years with colorectal cancer. Material for sequencing was PBMCs. The rearranged segments are TRBV2 and TRBJ1-4; D gene: possibly TRBD1, on 6 matching bases. The DNA sequence is given as TGTGCCAGCAGGGAGGGCAGGGGCTTAGAAAAACTGTTTTTT. Its protein product is CASREGRGLEKLFF.